The clone carrying this T cell receptor beta chain appeared many times. Its antigen is as yet unknown. TCRdb independently ran MiXCR on the 5' RACE reads; one entry per CDR3 protein. The sample records 280,000 or so distinct CDR3 sequences, about 8.9% being singletons. This record comes from a study of identical twins. General study points: Excess twin sharing in beta out-of-frame sequences was weaker.

These same data were also listed under a study on yellow fever vaccine responses in identical twins.

Source material: memory (CD45RO+) T cells sorted from blood. The clonotype comes from a woman between 18 and 30 years old in good health.

The CDR3 DNA is TGTGCCAGCAGTTACTCGGGAGAGACTGAAGCTTTCTTT. Translated, it gives CASSYSGETEAFF. The chain combines TRBV6-5 with TRBJ1-1; D unclear. The CDR3 totals 13 residues. The V gene lost 0 bases and the J gene lost 5 bases, with 7 bases spanning the gap. Per germline, CDR1 MNHEY and CDR2 SVGAGI.